This passage covers 19 T cell receptor beta chains from one sample sequenced in a study of beta chain features in type 1 diabetes. Study-wide results and limits: Moderate yet significant TCRB CDR3 shortening was seen in Type 1 diabetes patients in all four CD4+ subsets.

No antigen is known for these receptors. What was sequenced were expressed TCRB transcripts, since all of the isolated RNA had been reverse transcribed. The repertoire was sequenced with immunoSEQ multiplex PCR; TCRdb's copy has only in-frame clones and lacks some. The table has about 180,000 clones, approximately 8% seen once. Material: central memory CD4+ T cells from blood. The receptors come from a man aged 18-30 years with type 1 diabetes.

J is TRBJ1-1 and V is TRBV6-5; TRBD1 agrees at 7 bases. V was clipped by 5 bases and J by 3 bases; unmatched bases: 6. This CDR3 is 14 amino acids long. Germline V gene lookup returns CDR1 MNHEY and CDR2 SVGAGI. As DNA, the CDR3 is TGTGCCAGCAGTCGATGGACAGGCGACACTGAAGCTTTCTTT. This sequence encodes CASSRWTGDTEAFF.

J is TRBJ2-3 and V is TRBV9, with 9 bases matching TRBD2. The germline CDR1 and CDR2 sequences are SGDLS and YYNGEE. With V trimmed by 4 bases and J by 6 bases, 9 bases remained unmatched. The CDR3 sequence is 15 residues long. The CDR3 nucleotides read TGTGCCAGCAGCATTAGCGGGGGCCGCGGGGATACGCAGTATTTT. As protein: CASSISGGRGDTQYF.

V is TRBV7-8 and J is TRBJ2-7; no clear D. V lost 5 bases to trimming and J lost 3 bases, with 11 bases between them. This CDR3 region has 13 residues. Germline V gene sequence: CDR1 SGHVS, CDR2 FQNEAQ. As DNA, the CDR3 is TGTGCCAGCAGCAGAAGTGGCAGCTACGAGCAGTACTTC. This translates into CASSRSGSYEQYF. Full variable domain (rest looked up from reference TRBV7-8 and TRBJ2-7): GAGVSQSPRYKVAKRGQDVALRCDPISGHVSLFWYQQALGQGPEFLTYFQNEAQLDKSGLPSDRFFAERPEGSVSTLKIQRTQQEDSAVYLCASSRSGSYEQYFGPGTRLTVT.

The J gene is TRBJ2-1, the V gene TRBV21-1; the table's D gene call, TRBD1, was not cross checked with the DNA. TRBV21-1 is marked as a pseudogene. This CDR3 spans 16 amino acids. CDR3 coding DNA: TGTGCCAGCAGCACCCCGGGACAGGGGGCGTCCAATGAGCAGTTCTTC. Protein product: CASSTPGQGASNEQFF.

This clone was found a few times. V and J are TRBV21-1 and TRBJ2-1; TRBD1 was called by the table and not checked on the DNA. TRBV21-1 is noted as a pseudogene. The CDR3 consists of 14 residues. CDR3 bases: TGTGCCAGCAGCAAAGGGTTCAGGGCAAATGAGCAGTTCTTC. Translating gives CASSKGFRANEQFF.

The CDR3 DNA reads TGTGCCAGCTCACCACCGTTGGGGACTAGCACAGATACGCAGTATTTT. This translates into CASSPPLGTSTDTQYF. The chain employs TRBV18 and TRBJ2-3; perhaps TRBD2 as D (6 bases). This CDR3 is 16 amino acids long. Germline V CDR1 and CDR2: KGHSH, LQKENI. Trimming shortened V by 0 bases and J by 0 bases, and 10 bases separated the two germline ends.

The sample holds a few counts of this clone. V gene TRBV18 combines with J gene TRBJ2-1, with 10 bases identical to TRBD2. J was trimmed by 10 bases and V by 6 bases; bases with no gene match: 9. The CDR3 covers 14 residues. From germline, CDR1 is KGHSH and CDR2 LQKENI. CDR3 sequence reads: CASSQSGGATEQFF. CDR3 nucleotide sequence: TGTGCCAGCTCTCAAAGCGGGGGGGCCACGGAGCAGTTCTTC.

This sequence joins TRBV28 and TRBJ1-6, with unresolved D. Germline assignment: CDR1 MDHEN and CDR2 SYDVKM. This CDR3 contains 13 residues. Trimming removed 8 bases from V and 0 bases from J, with 5 bases in between. For the CDR3, the DNA is TGTGCCAGCTCGAGCTCCTATAATTCACCCCTCCACTTT. This translates into CASSSSYNSPLHF.

The J gene is TRBJ2-7, the V gene TRBV27; perhaps TRBD1 as D (6 bases). The length of the CDR3 is 14 residues. The ends were cut back, 3 bases at V and 2 bases at J, with 11 bases in the middle. Germline V lookup: CDR1 MNHEY, CDR2 SMNVEV (reference sequence). The CDR3 nucleotides are TGTGCCAGCAGTTTCGATCAGGGGACCTACGAGCAGTACTTC. It yields the protein CASSFDQGTYEQYF.

The CDR3: CASSLGQQTDTQYF. CDR3 coding DNA: TGCGCCAGCAGCTTGGGACAGCAGACAGATACGCAGTATTTT. The rearrangement uses TRBV5-1 and TRBJ2-3; tentative D call: TRBD1 (5 bases). The CDR3 consists of 14 residues. Per germline, CDR1 SGHRS and CDR2 YFSETQ. Trimming shortened V by 0 bases and J by 3 bases, and 8 bases separated the two germline ends. Complete variable domain (other parts from reference TRBV5-1 and TRBJ2-3): KAGVTQTPRYLIKTRGQQVTLSCSPISGHRSVSWYQQTPGQGLQFLFEYFSETQRNKGNFPGRFSGRQFSNSRSEMNVSTLELGDSALYLCASSLGQQTDTQYFGPGTRLTVL.

The chain links TRBV7-2 to TRBJ2-7; 13 nucleotides line up with TRBD2. This CDR3 spans 16 amino acids. Germline assignment: CDR1 SGHTA and CDR2 FQGNSA. Germline trimming cut 5 bases from V and 2 bases from J; bases unmatched to any gene: 6. Here the CDR3 reads CASSLGLAGIPYEQYF. Here the CDR3 DNA reads TGTGCCAGCAGCCTGGGACTAGCGGGAATCCCCTACGAGCAGTACTTC.

This clone was detected a few times. The chain links TRBV19 to TRBJ2-1, with 12 nucleotides matching TRBD2. The CDR3 is 14 residues long. V lost 5 bases to trimming and J lost 9 bases; unmatched junction nucleotides: 5. Germline CDR1 reads LNHDA; CDR2 reads SQIVND (reference sequence). The CDR3 DNA sequence: TGTGCCAGTAGTCTAGCGGGAGGGCCTGGTGAGCAGTTCTTC. Its protein is CASSLAGGPGEQFF.

This clone was observed a few times. The gene calls are TRBV2 and TRBJ1-2; a weak D match, TRBD1 (6 bases). Germline CDR1 is SNHLY and CDR2 is FYNNEI. There are 13 residues in the CDR3. V was shortened by 6 bases and J by 4 bases, with 12 bases between the two germline ends. Written as DNA, the CDR3 is TGTGCCAGCAGGCCGGACAGTTCCTATGGCTACACCTTC. Its protein is CASRPDSSYGYTF.

This clone was seen more than once but under ten times. The chain carries TRBV14 and TRBJ2-3; TRBD1 matches 10 bases. CDR1 and CDR2 (germline): SGHDN, FVKESK. The CDR3 runs to 16 residues. J lost 4 bases, V lost 1 base, and 5 bases had no gene match. The CDR3 protein is CASSQGTGGFADTQYF. For the CDR3, the DNA is TGTGCCAGCAGCCAAGGGACAGGGGGATTTGCAGATACGCAGTATTTT.

The chain recombines TRBV4-3 with TRBJ1-2; 7 bases map to TRBD1. The CDR3 has 18 amino acids. Per germline, CDR1 LGHNA and CDR2 YSLEER. V lost 1 base and J lost 0; bases outside the gene matches: 11. CDR3 amino acids: CASSQALPGQDSNYGYTF. CDR3 nucleotide sequence: TGCGCCAGCAGCCAAGCCTTACCCGGACAGGATTCTAACTATGGCTACACCTTC.

This clone was observed a few times. V usage is TRBV19 and J usage is TRBJ2-3, with 8 bases matching TRBD2. Germline trimming cut 3 bases from V and 6 bases from J; bases unmatched to any gene: 8. There are 15 residues in the CDR3. CDR1 is LNHDA, CDR2 SQIVND, per germline (reference sequence). This CDR3 is CASSIITGGPDTQYF. For the CDR3, the DNA is TGTGCCAGTAGTATTATAACGGGAGGGCCGGATACGCAGTATTTT.

The table lists this clone with a few counts. The gene calls are TRBV27 and TRBJ2-7; 8 bases fit TRBD1. Germline trimming cut 6 bases from V and 6 bases from J; bases unmatched to any gene: 7. The germline V gene has CDR1 MNHEY and CDR2 SMNVEV (reference sequence). The CDR3 has 13 residues. The CDR3 reads CASSLVTGVEQYF. Written as DNA, the CDR3 is TGTGCCAGCAGCCTCGTGACAGGGGTCGAGCAGTACTTC.

The J gene is TRBJ1-1, the V gene TRBV28, with D perhaps matching TRBD1 (6 bases). Germline assignment: CDR1 MDHEN and CDR2 SYDVKM. V lost 6 bases and J 5 bases, leaving 19 bases between the germline ends. This CDR3 has 15 amino acids. CDR3 DNA sequence: TGTGCCAGCAGGACAAGGGGGGGGGCACGGACTGAAGCTTTCTTT. It encodes CASRTRGGARTEAFF.

This clone has just a few counts. This chain connects TRBV27 to TRBJ1-5; D is ambiguous. The CDR3 is 15 residues long. Germline CDR1 MNHEY, CDR2 SMNVEV (reference sequence). The ends were cut back, 0 bases at V and 9 bases at J, with 15 bases in the middle. The CDR3 sequence is CASSLSLGPRGPQHF. CDR3 DNA sequence: TGTGCCAGCAGTTTATCTCTCGGCCCCCGAGGGCCCCAGCATTTT.